This is a list of T cell receptor beta chains from one sample in a study of T-cell memory formation after mild COVID-19. TCRdb passed the 5' RACE reads through MiXCR, listing each CDR3 protein once. The table records hundreds of thousands of distinct CDR3 sequences, approximately 14% of them present only once. The specimen sequenced was PBMCs or a T cell subset sorted from them (not recorded which). These receptors all come from a man aged 18 to 30 who had mild COVID-19 (a few samples of this study predate the infection). Cell type and time point are not known. CDR3s include the opening cysteine and the closing phenylalanine or tryptophan. D genes are given only for firm matches. Size is omitted from some rows. Given values are once, few, many or a class for expanded clones.

many,TRBJ1-6,TRBV23-1,TRBD1,CASSQAGQQVNSPLHF,TGCGCCAGCAGTCAGGCGGGACAGCAGGTTAATTCACCCCTCCACTTT
many,TRBJ2-5,TRBV20-1,.,CSAREPAVGQETQYF,TGCAGTGCTAGAGAGCCAGCGGTGGGTCAAGAGACCCAGTACTTC
few,TRBJ2-7,TRBV9,TRBD1,CASSVEAGGSYEQYF,TGTGCCAGCAGCGTAGAGGCAGGGGGCTCCTACGAGCAGTACTTC
.,TRBJ2-3,TRBV20-1,.,CSALGTRGKDTQYF,TGCAGTGCACTCGGGACTCGAGGGAAAGATACGCAGTATTTT
.,TRBJ2-5,TRBV3-1,.,CASSGRRFQETQYF,TGTGCCAGCAGCGGACGCAGATTTCAAGAGACCCAGTACTTC
few,TRBJ2-4,TRBV12-3/TRBV12-4,TRBD2,CASSSTSGGSFSMYF,TGTGCCAGCAGTTCTACTAGCGGGGGGAGTTTCAGTATGTACTTC
.,TRBJ1-1,TRBV5-1,TRBD1,CASSLAKQGRTEAFF,TGCGCCAGCAGCTTGGCCAAACAGGGGAGGACTGAAGCTTTCTTT
.,TRBJ2-7,TRBV15,TRBD2,CATSGGLAGGSYEQYF,TGTGCCACCAGCGGAGGACTAGCGGGGGGTTCCTACGAGCAGTACTTC
.,TRBJ2-5,TRBV29-1,.,CSVARTGGETQYF,TGCAGCGTCGCTAGGACGGGTGGGGAGACCCAGTACTTC
many,TRBJ2-5,TRBV29-1,.,CSVVKENQETQYF,TGCAGCGTTGTTAAGGAGAACCAAGAGACCCAGTACTTC
.,TRBJ2-2,TRBV6-5,.,CASRINTGELFF,TGTGCCAGCAGAATTAACACCGGGGAGCTGTTTTTT
few,TRBJ1-1,TRBV7-8,.,CASSPLVPGQMNTEAFF,TGTGCCAGCAGCCCCCTAGTGCCTGGGCAAATGAACACTGAAGCTTTCTTT
few,TRBJ2-1,TRBV7-2,TRBD2,CASSPYYRGGSYNEQFF,TGTGCCAGCAGCCCATACTATCGGGGGGGCTCTTACAATGAGCAGTTCTTC
few,TRBJ1-5,TRBV4-3,.,CASSQQVGQPQHF,TGCGCCAGCAGCCAGCAAGTCGGCCAGCCCCAGCATTTT
.,TRBJ2-5,TRBV7-9,.,CASSSGTLEGTETQYF,TGTGCCAGCAGCTCCGGGACCCTTGAGGGAACAGAGACCCAGTACTTC
few,TRBJ1-2,TRBV6-1,.,CASSEGRGQVGYTF,TGTGCCAGCAGTGAGGGCAGGGGTCAAGTGGGCTACACCTTC
few,TRBJ2-1,TRBV5-1,TRBD2,CATRRTSGRSSYNEQFF,TGCGCCACCAGACGGACTAGCGGGAGGAGCTCCTACAATGAGCAGTTCTTC
many,TRBJ2-4,TRBV20-1,.,CSARDPMSLAKNIQYF,TGCAGTGCTAGAGATCCCATGTCGCTAGCCAAAAACATTCAGTACTTC
.,TRBJ2-7,TRBV10-3,TRBD1,CAISRDRNSYEQYF,TGTGCCATCAGCCGGGACAGGAACTCCTACGAGCAGTACTTC
many,TRBJ2-7,TRBV5-6,.,CASSLLRAEQYF,TGTGCCAGCAGCTTGCTCAGGGCCGAGCAGTACTTC
.,TRBJ1-5,TRBV20-1,.,CSVSVAAYSNQPQHF,TGCAGTGTATCAGTGGCAGCGTATAGCAATCAGCCCCAGCATTTT
.,TRBJ2-4,TRBV6-2/TRBV6-3,.,CASSYSVRGLAKNIQYF,TGTGCCAGCAGTTACTCGGTTCGGGGACTAGCCAAAAACATTCAGTACTTC
many,TRBJ2-7,TRBV20-1,.,CSARDDYEQYF,TGCAGTGCTAGAGATGACTACGAGCAGTACTTC
few,TRBJ2-3,TRBV27,TRBD1,CASSWTGGRDTQYF,TGTGCCAGCAGTTGGACAGGGGGGCGAGATACGCAGTATTTT
.,TRBJ2-5,TRBV7-9,TRBD2,CASSFLSGGETQYF,TGTGCCAGCAGCTTTCTTAGCGGGGGCGAGACCCAGTACTTC
few,TRBJ2-3,TRBV10-3,.,CAISDRAVSTDTQYF,TGTGCCATCAGTGACAGGGCCGTCAGCACAGATACGCAGTATTTT
few,TRBJ2-1,TRBV7-3,TRBD1,CASSLGQGASYNEQFF,TGTGCCAGCAGCTTGGGACAGGGGGCTTCCTACAATGAGCAGTTCTTC
.,TRBJ1-1,TRBV11-2,.,CASSFAPSQGAFF,TGTGCCAGCAGCTTTGCGCCCTCCCAGGGAGCTTTCTTT
few,TRBJ2-3,TRBV7-3,.,CASSTRDGRENTDTQYF,TGTGCCAGCAGCACCCGGGATGGGCGGGAAAACACAGATACGCAGTATTTT
.,TRBJ2-3,TRBV24-1,TRBD2,CATSGGGTTDTQYF,TGTGCCACCAGTGGCGGGGGGACCACAGATACGCAGTATTTT
.,TRBJ2-6,TRBV18,.,CASSPLDSGPGANVLTF,TGTGCCAGCTCACCACTGGACAGCGGACCTGGGGCCAACGTCCTGACTTTC
.,TRBJ1-2,TRBV18,.,CASSLKSSQGFGYTF,TGTGCCAGCTCACTTAAATCATCACAGGGTTTTGGCTACACCTTC
many,TRBJ2-7,TRBV20-1,TRBD1,CSARVRDRGSEQYF,TGCAGTGCTAGAGTTCGGGACAGGGGTTCCGAGCAGTACTTC
.,TRBJ1-1,TRBV7-6,.,CASSLAPRDTEAFF,TGTGCCAGCAGCTTAGCCCCGAGGGACACTGAAGCTTTCTTT
.,TRBJ2-2,TRBV5-1,TRBD1,CASSLWTGNTGELFF,TGCGCCAGCAGCCTATGGACAGGGAACACCGGGGAGCTGTTTTTT
many,TRBJ2-5,TRBV27,.,CASSFQMQETQYF,TGTGCCAGCAGTTTTCAGATGCAAGAGACCCAGTACTTC
few,TRBJ1-3,TRBV4-3,.,CASSQDKVLSGNTIYF,TGCGCCAGCAGCCAAGATAAGGTCCTCTCTGGAAACACCATATATTTT
.,TRBJ2-5,TRBV7-9,TRBD1,CASSQGAYQETQYF,TGTGCCAGCAGCCAGGGGGCGTACCAAGAGACCCAGTACTTC
.,TRBJ2-2,TRBV28,.,CASSPSGHSTGELFF,TGTGCCAGCAGTCCGTCGGGACACAGTACCGGGGAGCTGTTTTTT
.,TRBJ1-2,TRBV10-3,TRBD1,CAISEPGTDTYGYTF,TGTGCCATCAGTGAGCCGGGGACAGACACTTATGGCTACACCTTC
many,TRBJ2-1,TRBV30,TRBD2,CAWYTSGGRYNEQFF,TGTGCCTGGTATACTAGCGGGGGGCGTTACAATGAGCAGTTCTTC
few,TRBJ1-3,TRBV10-2,.,CASSEEGRNTIYF,TGCGCCAGCAGTGAGGAGGGTCGAAACACCATATATTTT
.,TRBJ1-4,TRBV5-1,.,CASSLETYPDEKLFF,TGCGCCAGCAGCTTGGAGACCTACCCGGATGAAAAACTGTTTTTT
.,TRBJ2-7,TRBV11-2,.,CASSSTGGGGGYEQYF,TGTGCCAGCAGCTCCACCGGGGGAGGGGGCGGGTACGAGCAGTACTTC
.,TRBJ1-5,TRBV15,.,CATSREGRVDQPQHF,TGTGCCACCAGCAGAGAGGGGCGGGTCGATCAGCCCCAGCATTTT